Presented here are 5 T cell receptor beta chains from one specimen sequenced in a study of vaccination and CD4 T cells after COVID-19. With the Oncomine TCR Beta short-read assay, DNA from cultured CD4+ T cells was sequenced. TCRdb fed the PCR reads into MiXCR, producing one record per CDR3 protein. The sample lists approximately 18,000 distinct CDR3 sequences, more than 45% occurring once. Time point specified: late sampling 161 to 241 days after vaccination in a few convalescent patients. Stated treatment: roughly ten-day PBMC culture with coronavirus spike peptide pools or control peptides (ViraFEST assay). For these receptors, no antigen is known. The material sequenced was CD4+ T cells from blood, cultured in vitro, taken about 7 months after SARS-CoV-2 vaccination. The source of these receptors is a human donor who had recovered from COVID-19.

V and J are TRBV20-1 and TRBJ2-3; maybe TRBD2 (6 bases). V was trimmed by 1 base and J by 2 bases, leaving 10 bases between them. The CDR3 runs 14 residues. Germline lookup yields CDR1 DFQATT and CDR2 SNEGSKA (reference sequence). CDR3: CSARGTIPTDTQYF. The CDR3 coding sequence is TGCAGTGCTAGAGGGACTATTCCCACAGATACGCAGTATTTT.

This chain joins TRBV20-1 and TRBJ2-1; D may match TRBD1 or TRBD2 (6 bases each). The CDR3 covers 15 residues. CDR1 DFQATT and CDR2 SNEGSKA come from the germline V gene (reference sequence). V lost 3 bases and J 4 bases, leaving 16 bases between the germline ends. The CDR3 protein is CSASGGGNPYNEQFF. In DNA form, the CDR3 reads TGCAGTGCTAGTGGGGGCGGGAACCCTTACAATGAGCAGTTCTTC.

The chain has TRBV6-5 and TRBJ2-3; a weak D match, TRBD2 (6 bases). Trimming cost V 2 bases and J 0 bases, with 9 bases left between them. CDR3 size: 15 residues. CDR1 MNHEY and CDR2 SVGAGI come from the germline V gene. In nucleotides, the CDR3 is TGTGCCAGCAGTTACCAGCGGGTGAGCACAGATACGCAGTATTTT. This sequence encodes CASSYQRVSTDTQYF.

The V call is TRBV19, the J call TRBJ1-2, with 9 positions matching TRBD1. Trimming took 5 bases from V and 6 from J; bases not matched to a gene: 10. This CDR3 spans 15 amino acids. Germline assignment: CDR1 LNHDA and CDR2 SQIVND (reference sequence). In DNA form, the CDR3 reads TGTGCCAGTAGTGTAACCGGGACAGGGAGGAATGGCTACACCTTC. It specifies CASSVTGTGRNGYTF. Variable domain in full (rest from reference TRBV19 and TRBJ1-2): DGGITQSPKYLFRKEGQNVTLSCEQNLNHDAMYWYRQDPGQGLRLIYYSQIVNDFQKGDIAEGYSVSREKKESFPLTVTSAQKNPTAFYLCASSVTGTGRNGYTFGSGTRLTVV.

The chain combines TRBV10-3 with TRBJ1-1; D is unclear. V lost 2 bases and J 6 bases, leaving 25 bases between the germline ends. The germline V gene has CDR1 ENHRY and CDR2 SYGVKD. The CDR3 consists of 18 residues. In DNA form, the CDR3 reads TGTGCCATCAGTGAGCATTATGGGAGCGAGGATCGAGTTCCTGAAGCTTTCTTT. Amino acid sequence: CAISEHYGSEDRVPEAFF.